This T cell receptor beta chain emerged from a study of T-cell reconstitution after alpha-beta-depleted transplantation in children. Unique molecular identifiers were incorporated when the TCRbeta library was constructed. TCRdb ran MiXCR on the PCR reads and lists one entry per CDR3 protein. The table lists hundreds of thousands of distinct CDR3 sequences, roughly 11% of them singletons. The study, taken as a whole, reports: After transplant, at about two months, alpha-beta T cells were reportedly derived from several hundred expanded graft clones. Newly produced T cells mostly accounted for T-cell counts and diversity one year post-transplant.

Trimming stripped 6 bases from V and 3 bases from J, with 12 bases between. CDR1 DFQATT and CDR2 SNEGSKA come from the germline V gene (reference sequence). This CDR3 comprises 13 residues. Ten or more counts support this clonotype. What it recognizes is unknown. The chain recombines TRBV20-1 with TRBJ2-1; possibly TRBD1 for D (5 bases). The input for sequencing was PBMCs, taken before TCRalphabeta/CD19-depleted stem cell transplant. The source is a child younger than two with acute myeloid leukemia, due to receive a stem cell transplant. DNA of the CDR3: TGCAGTGCCAAATCCCAGGGCTACAATGAGCAGTTCTTC. Protein sequence: CSAKSQGYNEQFF.